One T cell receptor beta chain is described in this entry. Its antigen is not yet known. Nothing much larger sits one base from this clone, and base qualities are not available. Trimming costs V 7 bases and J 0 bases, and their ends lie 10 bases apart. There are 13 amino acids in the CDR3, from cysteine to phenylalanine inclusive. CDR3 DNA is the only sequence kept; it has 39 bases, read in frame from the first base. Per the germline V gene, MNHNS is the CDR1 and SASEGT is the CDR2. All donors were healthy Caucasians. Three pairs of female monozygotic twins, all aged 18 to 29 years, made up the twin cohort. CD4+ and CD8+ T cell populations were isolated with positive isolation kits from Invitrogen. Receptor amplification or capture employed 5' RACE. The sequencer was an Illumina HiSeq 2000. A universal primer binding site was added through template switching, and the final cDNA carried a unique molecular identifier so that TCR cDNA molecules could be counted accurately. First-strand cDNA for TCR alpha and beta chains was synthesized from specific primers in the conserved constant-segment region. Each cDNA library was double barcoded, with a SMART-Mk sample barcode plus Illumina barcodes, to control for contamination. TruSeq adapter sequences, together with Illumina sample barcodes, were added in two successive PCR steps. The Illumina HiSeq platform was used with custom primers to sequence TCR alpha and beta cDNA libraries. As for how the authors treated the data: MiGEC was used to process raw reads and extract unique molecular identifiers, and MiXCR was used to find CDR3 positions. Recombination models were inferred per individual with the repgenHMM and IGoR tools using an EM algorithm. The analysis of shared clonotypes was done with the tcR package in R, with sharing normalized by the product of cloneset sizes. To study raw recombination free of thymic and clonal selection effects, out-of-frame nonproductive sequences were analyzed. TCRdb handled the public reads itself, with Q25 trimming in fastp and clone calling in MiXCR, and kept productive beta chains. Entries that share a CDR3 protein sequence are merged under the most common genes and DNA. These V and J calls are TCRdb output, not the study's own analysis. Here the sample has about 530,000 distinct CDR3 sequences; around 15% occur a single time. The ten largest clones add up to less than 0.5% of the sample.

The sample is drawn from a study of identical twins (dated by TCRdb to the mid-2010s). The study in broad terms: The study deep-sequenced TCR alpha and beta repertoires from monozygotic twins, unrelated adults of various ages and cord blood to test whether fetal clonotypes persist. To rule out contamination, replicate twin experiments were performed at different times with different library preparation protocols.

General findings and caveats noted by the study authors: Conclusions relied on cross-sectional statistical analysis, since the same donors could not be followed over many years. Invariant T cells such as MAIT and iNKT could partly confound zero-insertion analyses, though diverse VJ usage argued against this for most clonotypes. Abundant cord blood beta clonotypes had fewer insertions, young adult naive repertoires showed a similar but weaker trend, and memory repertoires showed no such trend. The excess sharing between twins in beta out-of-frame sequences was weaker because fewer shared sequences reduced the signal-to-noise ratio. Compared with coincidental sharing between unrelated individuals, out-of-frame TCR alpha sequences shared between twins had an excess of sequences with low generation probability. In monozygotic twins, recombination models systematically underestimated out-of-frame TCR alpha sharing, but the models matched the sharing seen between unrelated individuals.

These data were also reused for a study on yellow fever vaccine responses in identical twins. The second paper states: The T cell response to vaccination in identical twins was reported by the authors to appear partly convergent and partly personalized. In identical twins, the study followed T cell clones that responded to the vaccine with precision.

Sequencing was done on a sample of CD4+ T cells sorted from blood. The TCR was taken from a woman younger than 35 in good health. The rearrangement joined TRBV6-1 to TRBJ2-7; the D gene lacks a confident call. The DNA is TGTGCCAGCATCGGCGGCGTCTCCTACGAGCAGTACTTC. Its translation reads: CASIGGVSYEQYF.